This is a list of T cell receptor beta chains from one sample in a study of blood T cell repertoires in COVID-19. TCRdb's table, derived via immunoSEQ multiplex PCR, lists solely in-frame clones and lacks some. The sample consists of about 130,000 clones, around 82% of them appearing once. The sequencing input was peripheral blood. These receptors all stem from a man aged 30 to 45 with COVID-19, enrolled during active disease. Each CDR3 is given with its conserved first and last residue. Fields, in order: CDR3 length, D gene, V gene, clone size, J gene, CDR3 DNA, CDR3 protein. A D gene is named only where the DNA matches it firmly. Some rows mark clone size as missing; the rest say once, few, many or name a class of expanded clone.

15,-,TRBV30,-,TRBJ1-4,TGTGCCTGGAACCCCACCACAGGTGGTGGTGAAAAACTGTTTTTT,CAWNPTTGGGEKLFF
14,-,TRBV6-5,-,TRBJ1-2,TGTGCCAGCAGCTCGGAGGGGTTTAACTATGGCTACACCTTC,CASSSEGFNYGYTF
14,TRBD1,TRBV2,-,TRBJ1-6,TGTGCCAGCAGTGATGGACAGGGTAATTCACCCCTCCACTTT,CASSDGQGNSPLHF
14,-,TRBV25-1,few,TRBJ2-1,TGTGCCAGCAGTGAATATCGGGAGAACAATGAGCAGTTCTTC,CASSEYRENNEQFF
16,-,TRBV3-1/TRBV3-2,-,TRBJ1-2,TGTGCCAGCAGCCAAGATTTAGTAGACAGACCCTATGGCTACACCTTC,CASSQDLVDRPYGYTF
11,-,TRBV20-1,-,TRBJ1-2,TGCAGTGCTCAAGGAGCCTATGGCTACACCTTC,CSAQGAYGYTF
14,TRBD1,TRBV3-1/TRBV3-2,-,TRBJ2-1,TGTGCCAGCAGCCGCCGGGACAGAGACAATGAGCAGTTCTTC,CASSRRDRDNEQFF
15,TRBD1,TRBV6-5,-,TRBJ2-1,TGTGCCAGCAGTTACGCGAGACAGGGGGCCAATGAGCAGTTCTTC,CASSYARQGANEQFF
15,-,TRBV2,-,TRBJ2-5,TGTGCCAGCAGTGAAGAAGGTGCAGGGGATGACGCCCAGTACTTC,CASSEEGAGDDAQYF
14,-,TRBV7-8,few,TRBJ1-1,TGTGCCAGCAAAAGGGAGGGACGAATCACTGAAGCTTTCTTT,CASKREGRITEAFF
13,-,TRBV6-6,-,TRBJ2-1,TGTGCCAGCAGTTACTCTCCAGACAATGAGCAGTTCTTC,CASSYSPDNEQFF
14,TRBD1,TRBV18,-,TRBJ1-1,TGTGCCAGCTCTCTGGACAGGGCGAACACTGAAGCTTTCTTT,CASSLDRANTEAFF
15,TRBD1,TRBV5-5,-,TRBJ2-7,TGTGCCAGCAGCCCGACGACAGGGAACTCCTACGAGCAGTACTTC,CASSPTTGNSYEQYF
13,TRBD1,TRBV12-3/TRBV12-4,-,TRBJ2-7,TGTGCCAGCACAGGGGGCATCTCCTACGAGCAGTACTTC,CASTGGISYEQYF
21,TRBD1,TRBV4-1,-,TRBJ1-1,TGCGCCAGCAGCCAACTCCCTTCCCGGGACAGGGGACGAAAGGTGAACACTGAAGCTTTCTTT,CASSQLPSRDRGRKVNTEAFF
12,-,TRBV5-1,few,TRBJ1-2,TGCGCCAGCAGCGCAGGGATTTACGGCTACACCTTC,CASSAGIYGYTF
15,-,TRBV30,-,TRBJ1-5,TGTGCCTGGAGTGCTCCCGGGTTGGGCAATCAGCCCCAGCATTTT,CAWSAPGLGNQPQHF
13,TRBD1,TRBV12-3/TRBV12-4,-,TRBJ1-1,TGTGCCAGCAGTCCCGGGACAGTCACTGAAGCTTTCTTT,CASSPGTVTEAFF
16,-,TRBV6-4,-,TRBJ2-4,TGTGCCAGCACAAACGGAGACAGTCGAGCCAAAAACATTCAGTACTTC,CASTNGDSRAKNIQYF
14,-,TRBV7-9,few,TRBJ2-7,TGTGCCAGCACCGAGTCGCAGGCCTCCTACGAGCAGTACTTC,CASTESQASYEQYF
15,TRBD1,TRBV5-1,-,TRBJ2-7,TGCGCCAGCAGCTTGGGGCCGGACAGGGTCTACGAGCAGTACTTC,CASSLGPDRVYEQYF
14,TRBD1,TRBV5-1,-,TRBJ2-7,TGCGCCAGCAGCTTGGGGCAGGGGGCACACGAGCAGTACTTC,CASSLGQGAHEQYF
14,-,TRBV10-3,-,TRBJ1-1,TGTGCCATCAGTGCAAGACAGGTGAACACTGAAGCTTTCTTT,CAISARQVNTEAFF
14,TRBD1,TRBV6-6,-,TRBJ2-7,TGTGCCAGCAGTTTCGTGACGGACAGGCCTGAGCAGTACTTC,CASSFVTDRPEQYF
14,TRBD1,TRBV28,-,TRBJ2-7,TGTGCCAGCAGTTTAGGGACAGGGTCCTACGAGCAGTACTTC,CASSLGTGSYEQYF
13,-,TRBV6-1,-,TRBJ2-2,TGTGCCAGCAGTGGAGCCCTCACCGGGGAGCTGTTTTTT,CASSGALTGELFF
15,TRBD2,TRBV28,many,TRBJ2-7,TGTGCCACCTCGCCAGCTAGCGGGAGTTTGGACGAGCAGTACTTC,CATSPASGSLDEQYF
16,TRBD2,TRBV9,-,TRBJ2-1,TGTGCCAGCAGCGTAGGGACTAGCGGCTCCTACAATGAGCAGTTCTTC,CASSVGTSGSYNEQFF
14,TRBD1,TRBV7-2,few,TRBJ1-2,TGTGCCAGCAGCCTCGGACAGGAGGACTATGGCTACACCTTC,CASSLGQEDYGYTF
15,-,TRBV28,-,TRBJ1-1,TGTGCCAGCAGTTTATTTGGGGTGGGGGGCACTGAAGCTTTCTTT,CASSLFGVGGTEAFF
15,TRBD2,TRBV13,-,TRBJ2-7,TGTGCCAGCAGCCCGGACGGGACTAGCCTCTACGAGCAGTACTTC,CASSPDGTSLYEQYF
15,-,TRBV7-6,-,TRBJ1-1,TGTGCCAGCAGCTCCATGCCACAGGGGAACACTGAAGCTTTCTTT,CASSSMPQGNTEAFF
11,-,TRBV24-1,-,TRBJ2-1,TGTGCCACCAGTGCCCCGACGGGGCAGTTCTTC,CATSAPTGQFF
10,-,TRBV28,-,TRBJ1-1,TGTGCCAGCAGACTCACTGAAGCTTTCTTT,CASRLTEAFF
18,-,TRBV6-2/TRBV6-3,few,TRBJ2-7,TGTGCCAGCAGTTACCCCAGTTTGGGCTCCTTAAGCTCCTACGAGCAGTACTTC,CASSYPSLGSLSSYEQYF
11,-,TRBV25-1,once,TRBJ1-1,TGTGCCAGCAGGAGGGACACTGAAGCTTTCTTT,CASRRDTEAFF
15,TRBD2,TRBV5-1,-,TRBJ2-7,TGCGCCAGCAGCTTGTCGGCGGGAGGTGGAGTCGAGCAGTACTTC,CASSLSAGGGVEQYF
16,TRBD2,TRBV27,once,TRBJ2-3,TGTGCCAGCAGTCCCGGGACTAGGTTCTCCACAGATACGCAGTATTTT,CASSPGTRFSTDTQYF
14,TRBD2,TRBV11-3,-,TRBJ2-3,TGTGCCAGCAGCTTAGTTAGCGGGGCGGATACGCAGTATTTT,CASSLVSGADTQYF
13,-,TRBV27,-,TRBJ1-6,TGTGCCAGCAGTTTATTTGAGAATTCACCCCTCCACTTT,CASSLFENSPLHF
14,TRBD2,TRBV4-3,-,TRBJ2-7,TGCGCCAGCAGCCAGGGCCGGGAGGCCTACGAGCAGTACTTC,CASSQGREAYEQYF
14,-,TRBV30,-,TRBJ1-3,TGTGCCTGGGTGGGACTCCCCTCTGGAAACACCATATATTTT,CAWVGLPSGNTIYF
16,-,TRBV11-2,-,TRBJ2-5,TGTGCCAGCAGCTTAGATTCCCTTACTAGGTGGGAGACCCAGTACTTC,CASSLDSLTRWETQYF
13,-,TRBV2,once,TRBJ2-3,TGTGCCAGCACGGGACTCTTCACAGATACGCAGTATTTT,CASTGLFTDTQYF
15,-,TRBV10-3,-,TRBJ1-2,TGTGCCATCAGTGAGTCGGTGGTAATCAGAAAGGGGTACACCTTC,CAISESVVIRKGYTF
15,TRBD1,TRBV27,-,TRBJ1-4,TGTGCCAGCAGTGCTCCGGGACAGGGGATTGAAAAACTGTTTTTT,CASSAPGQGIEKLFF
17,-,TRBV24-1,-,TRBJ1-5,TGTGCCACCAGTGATCCGGACCCCGGACATACTAATCAGCCCCAGCATTTT,CATSDPDPGHTNQPQHF
15,TRBD2,TRBV5-8,-,TRBJ2-2,TGTGCCAGCAGGCGGACTAGCGGGGCTACCGGGGAGCTGTTTTTT,CASRRTSGATGELFF
17,TRBD1,TRBV19,-,TRBJ1-5,TGTGCCAGTAGGGCAGGGGGACAGGGAAGGGGCAATCAGCCCCAGCATTTT,CASRAGGQGRGNQPQHF
17,-,TRBV24-1,-,TRBJ2-1,TGTGCCACCAGTGATTTCGATGCGCTTAGCTCCTACAATGAGCAGTTCTTC,CATSDFDALSSYNEQFF
13,TRBD1,TRBV29-1,few,TRBJ1-2,TGCAGCGTGCCACAGGGGGGCGGCTATGGCTACACCTTC,CSVPQGGGYGYTF
14,-,TRBV11-2,-,TRBJ1-3,TGTGCCAGCAGGCATCCAGGGGCTGGAAACACCATATATTTT,CASRHPGAGNTIYF
16,-,TRBV7-2,-,TRBJ2-3,TGTGCCAGCAGCTTAGTTCTATCATCTAGCACAGATACGCAGTATTTT,CASSLVLSSSTDTQYF
16,TRBD2,TRBV27,-,TRBJ2-7,TGTGCCAGCAGATCCACCCCGACTAGCGGGATATACGAGCAGTACTTC,CASRSTPTSGIYEQYF